The 28 T cell receptor beta chains in this list originate from one sample, sequenced in a study of OX40 agonist ivuxolimab in advanced cancers. Repertoires were generated with immunoSEQ multiplex PCR, while TCRdb's copy carries only in-frame clones and drops some. Among over 85,000 clones listed, 85% to 95% were seen once. The sequences come from CD4+ or CD8+ T cells sorted from blood, collected in a trial of the OX40 agonist ivuxolimab. These receptors originate from an adult with an advanced solid tumor such as melanoma, head and neck, liver or kidney cancer.

The chain recombines TRBV30 with TRBJ1-3; D gene unclear. V was shortened by 4 bases and J by 0 bases, with 10 bases between the two germline ends. The CDR3 is 14 amino acids. The germline gives CDR1 GTSNPN, CDR2 SVGIG (reference sequence). The CDR3 coding sequence is TGTGCCTGGAACAGACGGCTCTCTGGAAACACCATATATTTT. Protein: CAWNRRLSGNTIYF.

The chain carries TRBV10-3 and TRBJ2-1; no reliable D call. Germline V gene lookup returns CDR1 ENHRY and CDR2 SYGVKD. The CDR3 sequence is 13 residues long. Trimming took 6 bases from V and 3 from J, leaving 9 bases between them. The CDR3 sequence: CAIRDEFYNEQFF. The DNA of the CDR3 is TGTGCCATCAGGGACGAATTCTACAATGAGCAGTTCTTC.

About this clone itself: The germline gene is not matched at one end of the junction; a read error may be the cause. The V gene is TRBV6-6, the J gene TRBJ1-2; D call uncertain. The germline gives CDR1 MNHNY, CDR2 SVGAGI (reference sequence). This CDR3 is 13 amino acids long. CDR3 nucleotides: TGTGCCATCAGTGAGGGCGTTCTCTATGGCTACACCTTC. Its protein product is CAISEGVLYGYTF.

The J gene is TRBJ1-6, the V gene TRBV6-6; 7 positions match TRBD1. Germline V lookup: CDR1 MNHNY, CDR2 SVGAGI (reference sequence). After removal of 4 bases from V and 3 bases from J, the junction contained 6 bases not matched to a gene. The CDR3 spans 16 residues. CDR3 in amino acids: CASSSQTGSYNSPLHF. The CDR3 coding sequence is TGTGCCAGCAGTTCCCAGACAGGGAGCTATAATTCACCCCTCCACTTT.

This sequence joins TRBV6-5 and TRBJ1-3, with 8 nucleotides matching TRBD1. This CDR3 has 12 residues. Germline loops: CDR1 MNHEY, CDR2 SVGAGI. The junction had 5 bases not matched to a gene; V was cut back by 5 bases and J by 11 bases. The CDR3 DNA is TGTGCCAGCAGTACATCAGGGGGCTCCATATATTTT. Its translation is CASSTSGGSIYF.

This chain links TRBV27 with TRBJ2-5; no firm D call. The V gene lost 5 bases and the J gene lost 5 bases, with 15 bases spanning the gap. This CDR3 is 14 amino acids long. CDR1 and CDR2 from the germline V gene are MNHEY and SMNVEV (reference sequence). CDR3 protein: CASSTRWAWETQYF. CDR3 in DNA: TGTGCCAGCAGTACCAGGTGGGCTTGGGAGACCCAGTACTTC.

As DNA, the CDR3 is TGTGCCAGTAGTATGGCCCAATCGTTATATCAGCCCCAGCATTTT. Translated: CASSMAQSLYQPQHF. The V gene is TRBV19, the J gene TRBJ1-5; D gene ambiguous. The V end was cut by 3 bases, the J end by 5 bases, with 14 bases between. The CDR3 runs 15 residues. CDR1 LNHDA and CDR2 SQIVND come from the germline V gene (reference sequence).

V and J are TRBV5-1 and TRBJ2-1; 7 bases match TRBD2. CDR1 SGHRS and CDR2 YFSETQ come from the germline V gene. The CDR3 is 15 amino acids. Germline trimming cut 0 bases from V and 3 bases from J; bases unmatched to any gene: 3. The CDR3 reads CASSLGGTNYNEQFF. The CDR3 nucleotides read TGCGCCAGCAGCTTGGGAGGGACTAACTACAATGAGCAGTTCTTC.

The rearrangement joins TRBV4-3 to TRBJ1-6; 10 bases match TRBD1. Trimming removed 1 base from V and 9 bases from J; junction bases left unmatched: 6. CDR3 length: 16 amino acids. Looked up from germline, CDR1 is LGHNA and CDR2 is YSLEER. DNA of the CDR3: TGCGCCAGCAGCCAAGTAAACCGGGACAGGGGTTCACCCCTCCACTTT. It translates to CASSQVNRDRGSPLHF.

The chain uses TRBV28 and TRBJ1-5, with 7 bases fitting TRBD1. The CDR3 is 15 amino acids. V was clipped by 5 bases and J by 5 bases; unmatched bases: 9. Germline CDR1 and CDR2: MDHEN and SYDVKM. CDR3 nucleotides: TGTGCCAGCAGTCCTAGGACAGGTTGGGATCAGCCCCAGCATTTT. Translation: CASSPRTGWDQPQHF.

The chain couples TRBV20-1 to TRBJ2-5; unclear D gene. This CDR3 contains 11 residues. V dropped 1 base and J dropped 2 bases, with 2 bases sitting between them. Germline assignment: CDR1 DFQATT and CDR2 SNEGSKA (reference sequence). The CDR3 DNA reads TGCAGTGCTAGAGTACAAGAGACCCAGTACTTC. Amino acids: CSARVQETQYF.

The chain joins TRBV7-2 to TRBJ1-6, with unresolved D. Trimming removed 2 bases from V and 0 bases from J, with 11 bases in between. CDR3 length equals 17 residues. Per the germline V gene, CDR1 is SGHTA and CDR2 is FQGNSA. The CDR3, as DNA: TGTGCCAGCAGCTTAAGTTCCCTTGGCTCCTATAATTCACCCCTCCACTTT. Translation gives CASSLSSLGSYNSPLHF.

The gene calls are TRBV6-5 and TRBJ1-4; no clear D gene. Germline V CDR1 and CDR2: MNHEY, SVGAGI. Trimming cost V 2 bases and J 3 bases, with 10 bases left between them. The CDR3 is made up of 15 amino acids. CDR3 sequence reads: CASSYKGQANEKLFF. CDR3 sequence (DNA): TGTGCCAGCAGTTACAAAGGGCAGGCTAATGAAAAACTGTTTTTT.

This clone was found once. The CDR3 protein is CASSHGGHEGGMGNQPQHF. The CDR3 region has the DNA TGCGCCAGCAGTCACGGGGGACACGAGGGAGGGATGGGCAATCAGCCCCAGCATTTT. This rearrangement joins TRBV23-1 to TRBJ1-5, with D perhaps matching TRBD1 (6 bases). TRBV23-1 is an ORF for which the function is uncertain. The V end was cut by 3 bases, the J end by 2 bases, with 23 bases between. CDR3 length: 19 amino acids.

CDR3 amino acids: CASSIDRAGQPQHF. The CDR3 DNA follows: TGTGCCAGTAGTATAGACCGGGCCGGTCAGCCCCAGCATTTT. The chain is built from TRBV19 and TRBJ1-5, with D uncertain. V dropped 0 bases and J dropped 6 bases, with 9 bases sitting between them. The V gene's germline CDR1 is LNHDA and CDR2 SQIVND (reference sequence). This CDR3 is 14 amino acids long.

The CDR3 nucleotides are TGTGCCAGCAGACCCCGACAGGGGAGCTCCTACGAGCAGTACTTC. The encoded protein is CASRPRQGSSYEQYF. The V call is TRBV7-9, the J call TRBJ2-7; 8 bases are shared with TRBD1. The V segment lost 6 bases and the J segment 0 bases; nucleotides outside the gene matches: 7. This CDR3 region has 15 residues. Germline V gene data show CDR1 as SEHNR and CDR2 as FQNEAQ (reference sequence).

This clone turned up a few times. The V gene is TRBV25-1, the J gene TRBJ2-3; 8 nucleotides align to TRBD2. This CDR3 is built from 16 residues. Germline V gene lookup returns CDR1 MGHDK and CDR2 SYGVNS. Losses at the gene ends were 3 bases for V and 2 bases for J; bases not matched to a gene: 7. The CDR3 protein is CASSEERGYYTDTQYF. CDR3 in DNA: TGTGCCAGCAGTGAGGAGCGGGGGTACTACACAGATACGCAGTATTTT.

This chain uses TRBV7-2 with TRBJ2-5; 7 bases fit TRBD2. The CDR3 length is 14 residues. Germline V gene sequence: CDR1 SGHTA, CDR2 FQGNSA. V dropped 8 bases and J dropped 2; count of bases not matched to a gene: 8. The DNA of the CDR3 is TGTGCCAGCGGCCCCCGGACTAGACAAGAGACCCAGTACTTC. This gives the protein CASGPRTRQETQYF.

The genes are TRBV7-2 and TRBJ1-1, with D perhaps TRBD1 (6 bases). Germline V lookup: CDR1 SGHTA, CDR2 FQGNSA. V was trimmed by 1 base and J by 7 bases, leaving 10 bases between them. This CDR3 has 13 amino acids. CDR3 sequence: CASSLDPQGEAFF. The CDR3, as DNA: TGTGCCAGCAGCTTAGATCCACAGGGTGAAGCTTTCTTT.

V gene TRBV28 combines with J gene TRBJ2-7; 7 positions agree with TRBD1. There are 14 residues in the CDR3. The germline CDR1 and CDR2 sequences are MDHEN and SYDVKM. J gave up 3 bases and V 5 bases, and 7 bases lay outside the gene matches. CDR3 sequence reads: CASSLHRGVYEQYF. The CDR3 region has the DNA TGTGCCAGCAGTCTCCACAGGGGCGTCTACGAGCAGTACTTC.

The chain employs TRBV6-1 and TRBJ2-3; D is unclear. The V gene's germline CDR1 is MNHNS and CDR2 SASEGT. V lost 6 bases to trimming and J lost 0 bases, with 13 bases between them. CDR3 length: 15 residues. The CDR3 reads CASRITPISTDTQYF. The CDR3 bases are TGTGCCAGCAGAATAACCCCCATTAGCACAGATACGCAGTATTTT.

J is TRBJ1-1 and V is TRBV7-9, with D tentatively TRBD1 (5 bases). V shed 6 bases and J shed 8 bases, with 19 bases lying between them. Germline lookup yields CDR1 SEHNR and CDR2 FQNEAQ (reference sequence). The CDR3 totals 14 residues. In nucleotides, the CDR3 is TGTGCCAGCAGTTTGTTTTCAGGGAACCCCGAAGCTTTCTTT. Translation: CASSLFSGNPEAFF.

CDR3 amino acids: CAWTIYNEQFF. The CDR3 DNA reads TGTGCCTGGACCATCTACAATGAGCAGTTCTTC. The rearrangement links TRBV30 to TRBJ2-1; no definite D call. Per germline, CDR1 GTSNPN and CDR2 SVGIG (reference sequence). The CDR3 is 11 amino acids. Trimming left V 4 bases short and J 3 bases short, with 4 bases between.

J is TRBJ2-3 and V is TRBV19; a weak D match, TRBD1 (5 bases). Germline CDR1 reads LNHDA; CDR2 reads SQIVND (reference sequence). CDR3 length: 13 residues. V lost 6 bases and J lost 4, with 11 bases in between. CDR3 DNA sequence: TGTGCCAGTAGATCCCAAGGGGCAGATACGCAGTATTTT. It is translated as CASRSQGADTQYF.

Written as DNA, the CDR3 is TGTGCCAGCAGTTACAGACAGGGGAGGCACACTGAAGCTTTCTTT. Translating gives CASSYRQGRHTEAFF. V is TRBV6-5 and J is TRBJ1-1, with 8 nucleotides matching TRBD1. The CDR3 totals 15 residues. J lost 3 bases, V lost 2 bases, and 5 bases had no gene match. Per the germline V gene, CDR1 is MNHEY and CDR2 is SVGAGI.

This clone was detected only once. The chain is built from TRBV7-3 and TRBJ2-1, with D possibly TRBD2 on 6 matching bases. CDR3 length: 14 amino acids. V dropped 2 bases and J dropped 9 bases, with 14 bases sitting between them. The germline V gene encodes CDR1 SGHTA and CDR2 FQGTGA. The CDR3 DNA reads as TGTGCCAGCAGCTTAGGAGGGCTAGCGACTGAGCAGTTCTTC. Translation gives CASSLGGLATEQFF.

Comment on this clone: Germline is not matched at one junction end, which may reflect a read error. This same CDR3 is encoded by further DNA sequences in the sample. The chain combines TRBV7-7 with TRBJ2-3; tentatively, D is TRBD2 (5 bases). Per the germline V gene, CDR1 is SSHAT and CDR2 is FNYEAQ (reference sequence). The length of the CDR3 is 13 residues. The CDR3 reads CASSLASTDTQYF. DNA of the CDR3: TGTGCTAGCAGCTTAGCGAGCACAGATACGCAGTATTTT.

As regards this clone: Its ends do not fully match the called genes, so a read error is possible. The gene calls are TRBV7-7 and TRBJ2-2; D call uncertain. The CDR3 is 13 residues long. The germline V gene encodes CDR1 SSHAT and CDR2 FNYEAQ (reference sequence). CDR3 region: CASSLVASGELFF. The CDR3 bases are TGTGCTAGCAGCTTAGTAGCTTCCGGGGAGCTGTTTTTT. Using reference TRBV7-7 and TRBJ2-2 for the parts outside the CDR3, the full variable domain is GAGVSQSPRYKVTKRGQDVTLRCDPISSHATLYWYQQALGQGPEFLTYFNYEAQPDKSGLPSDRFSAERPEGSISTLTIQRTEQRDSAMYRCASSLVASGELFFGEGSRLTVL.